The 21 T cell receptor beta chains in this list originate from one sample, sequenced in a study of blood T cell repertoires in COVID-19. Only in-frame clones appear in the TCRdb table, and some are missing; sequencing was by immunoSEQ multiplex PCR. The profile shows some 150,000 clones, more than 75% of them singletons. Sample: PBMCs or T cells enriched from blood (not recorded which). The receptors originated from a woman aged 30 to 39 with acute COVID-19.

V gene TRBV19 combines with J gene TRBJ1-3, with a possible D match to TRBD1 (5 bases). V was trimmed by 7 bases and J by 2 bases, leaving 9 bases between them. The CDR3 spans 13 residues. Per germline, CDR1 LNHDA and CDR2 SQIVND (reference sequence). The CDR3 bases are TGTGCCAGTATCTCAGGGACTGGAAACACCATATATTTT. Protein product: CASISGTGNTIYF.

The rearrangement joins TRBV18 to TRBJ1-1; D gene uncertain. V lost 6 bases and J lost 3, with 17 bases in between. The length of the CDR3 is 15 residues. Germline V CDR1 and CDR2: KGHSH, LQKENI. DNA of the CDR3: TGTGCCAGCTCCACCACACTTTCCGGGGACACTGAAGCTTTCTTT. Its protein is CASSTTLSGDTEAFF.

V is TRBV7-2 and J is TRBJ1-1; maybe TRBD1 (6 bases). The CDR3 is made up of 15 amino acids. CDR1 is SGHTA and CDR2 is FQGNSA in the germline V gene. The V and J ends lost 5 bases and 2 bases respectively, with 15 bases between them. This chain's CDR3 is CASSLGGVGNTEAFF. Written as DNA, the CDR3 is TGTGCCAGCAGCCTAGGGGGGGTAGGAAACACTGAAGCTTTCTTT.

V is TRBV27 and J is TRBJ2-2; 7 bases match TRBD1. The CDR3 runs to 16 residues. Germline V gene data show CDR1 as MNHEY and CDR2 as SMNVEV (reference sequence). The V segment lost 6 bases and the J segment 5 bases; nucleotides outside the gene matches: 12. CDR3 nucleotides: TGTGCCAGCAGCAATCCCCCGCTGACAGGGACCGGGGAGCTGTTTTTT. Protein sequence: CASSNPPLTGTGELFF.

The chain combines TRBV5-6 with TRBJ2-1, with a possible D match to TRBD2 (7 bases). The germline gives CDR1 SGHDT, CDR2 YYEEEE. CDR3 length: 14 amino acids. Trimming shortened V by 5 bases and J by 4 bases, and 13 bases separated the two germline ends. The CDR3 loop reads CASSRGAAYNEQFF. Here the CDR3 DNA reads TGTGCCAGCAGTCGGGGGGCGGCATACAATGAGCAGTTCTTC.

This chain links TRBV7-9 with TRBJ1-2; D is unclear. The CDR3 length is 13 residues. The ends were cut back, 0 bases at V and 3 bases at J, with 5 bases in the middle. Per germline, CDR1 SEHNR and CDR2 FQNEAQ (reference sequence). The CDR3 sequence is CASSLASYYGYTF. CDR3 DNA: TGTGCCAGCAGCTTAGCCTCGTACTATGGCTACACCTTC.

The chain employs TRBV5-1 and TRBJ2-4, with 14 bases that match TRBD2. J gave up 6 bases and V 0 bases, and 2 bases lay outside the gene matches. The CDR3 is made up of 16 amino acids. Germline V gene data show CDR1 as SGHRS and CDR2 as YFSETQ. This CDR3 is CASSLGLAGGPNIQYF. CDR3 DNA: TGCGCCAGCAGCTTGGGACTAGCGGGAGGGCCAAACATTCAGTACTTC.

The chain combines TRBV28 with TRBJ1-5, with 7 bases fitting TRBD1. The CDR3 is 17 amino acids. Per the germline V gene, CDR1 is MDHEN and CDR2 is SYDVKM. The V gene end was trimmed by 8 bases and the J gene end by 6 bases; junction bases not matched to a gene: 19. This CDR3 reads CASLVGGQRGAGQPQHF. The CDR3 nucleotides read TGTGCCAGCCTGGTTGGGGGACAGAGGGGCGCAGGTCAGCCCCAGCATTTT.

In this sample, this clone turned up a few times. V usage is TRBV19 and J usage is TRBJ2-1; D unresolved. The length of the CDR3 is 14 residues. Trimming shortened V by 5 bases and J by 2 bases, and 10 bases separated the two germline ends. Germline-derived CDR1 and CDR2 are LNHDA and SQIVND (reference sequence). The chain's CDR3 is CASSAALPYNEQFF. CDR3 bases: TGTGCCAGTAGTGCCGCGCTCCCCTACAATGAGCAGTTCTTC.

This clone was detected only a few times. This chain connects TRBV7-8 to TRBJ1-1; TRBD1 might be the D (6 bases). Trimming left V 4 bases short and J 0 bases short, with 15 bases between. Looked up from germline, CDR1 is SGHVS and CDR2 is FQNEAQ. The CDR3 contains 16 residues. CDR3 sequence (DNA): TGTGCCAGCAGCTGGGACAATTCAGCGCTGAACACTGAAGCTTTCTTT. Protein product: CASSWDNSALNTEAFF.

This clone was seen only a few times. The rearrangement joins TRBV5-4 to TRBJ2-2, with 10 bases aligning to TRBD1. V lost 4 bases to trimming and J lost 4 bases; unmatched junction nucleotides: 7. This CDR3 spans 16 amino acids. The germline V gene has CDR1 SGHNT and CDR2 YYREEE (reference sequence). The CDR3 DNA is TGTGCCAGCAGCCTCAGACAGGGGGCCGGCACCGGGGAGCTGTTTTTT. Encoded protein: CASSLRQGAGTGELFF.

The chain employs TRBV29-1 and TRBJ2-2, with 8 bases matching TRBD1. Germline trimming cut 6 bases from V and 3 bases from J; bases unmatched to any gene: 3. The CDR3 sequence is 13 residues long. The germline CDR1 and CDR2 sequences are SQVTM and ANQGSEA. CDR3 protein: CSVGQGYTGELFF. The CDR3, as DNA: TGCAGCGTCGGACAGGGCTACACCGGGGAGCTGTTTTTT.

The V gene is TRBV19, the J gene TRBJ1-2; TRBD1 agrees at 7 bases. V was pared by 2 bases and J by 4 bases, with 4 bases of the junction left unmatched. CDR1 LNHDA and CDR2 SQIVND come from the germline V gene (reference sequence). The CDR3 loop spans 14 amino acids. CDR3 nucleotide sequence: TGTGCCAGTAGTATAAAGGGGGCCGGCTATGGCTACACCTTC. Its protein product is CASSIKGAGYGYTF.

V usage is TRBV2 and J usage is TRBJ1-1; D not resolved. This CDR3 spans 14 amino acids. The V end was cut by 6 bases, the J end by 4 bases, with 15 bases between. CDR1 SNHLY and CDR2 FYNNEI come from the germline V gene. CDR3 bases: TGTGCCAGCAGGGTAACCTACGAGGGCACTGAAGCTTTCTTT. Translating gives CASRVTYEGTEAFF.

V gene TRBV27 combines with J gene TRBJ2-7; 8 bases align to TRBD2. The CDR3 consists of 14 residues. V was clipped by 4 bases and J by 0 bases; unmatched bases: 2. Germline V gene lookup returns CDR1 MNHEY and CDR2 SMNVEV (reference sequence). The CDR3 coding sequence is TGTGCCAGCAGTTCGCTAGCGGGCTCCTACGAGCAGTACTTC. The encoded protein is CASSSLAGSYEQYF.

This clone was seen a handful of times. V gene TRBV4-1 combines with J gene TRBJ2-3, with 10 positions matching TRBD2. The V gene end was trimmed by 1 base and the J gene end by 0 bases; junction bases not matched to a gene: 4. The germline CDR1 and CDR2 sequences are MGHRA and YSYEKL. The CDR3 length is 17 residues. CDR3 bases: TGCGCCAGCAGCCAAGTAGCGGGAGGTGGTAGCACAGATACGCAGTATTTT. Its protein is CASSQVAGGGSTDTQYF.

The V call is TRBV24-1, the J call TRBJ2-3, with 7 bases lining up with TRBD1. Germline V gene sequence: CDR1 KGHDR, CDR2 SFDVKD. The CDR3 extends over 17 amino acids. Germline trimming cut 3 bases from V and 0 bases from J; bases unmatched to any gene: 8. CDR3 bases: TGTGCCACCAGTGATAGACCCGGCAGGGGGAGCACAGATACGCAGTATTTT. Protein product: CATSDRPGRGSTDTQYF.

V is TRBV28 and J is TRBJ1-5; D is undetermined. V gave up 10 bases and J gave up 1 base, with 11 bases separating them. This CDR3 region has 13 residues. Germline CDR1 MDHEN, CDR2 SYDVKM. The CDR3 sequence: CAIRGGSNQPQHF. The CDR3 coding sequence is TGTGCCATTCGAGGAGGCAGCAATCAGCCCCAGCATTTT.

The chain employs TRBV25-1 and TRBJ2-1, with 7 nucleotides matching TRBD2. V was clipped by 7 bases and J by 8 bases; unmatched bases: 11. Germline V gene data show CDR1 as MGHDK and CDR2 as SYGVNS. This CDR3 is 14 amino acids long. This CDR3 reads CASTSGAGVDEQFF. In nucleotides, the CDR3 is TGTGCCAGCACGAGCGGGGCTGGGGTGGATGAGCAGTTCTTC.

This clone came up a few times. The chain recombines TRBV9 with TRBJ1-1, with D possibly TRBD1 on 5 matching bases. The V and J ends lost 0 bases and 3 bases respectively, with 12 bases between them. The CDR3 covers 15 residues. CDR1 is SGDLS and CDR2 is YYNGEE in the germline V gene. The CDR3 loop reads CASSVGLREDTEAFF. The CDR3, as DNA: TGTGCCAGCAGCGTAGGTCTCAGGGAGGACACTGAAGCTTTCTTT.

The chain carries TRBV7-2 and TRBJ1-2, with TRBD1 as a possible D gene (6 bases). Trimming took 1 base from V and 4 from J, leaving 13 bases between them. The germline CDR1 and CDR2 sequences are SGHTA and FQGNSA. This CDR3 contains 15 residues. CDR3 DNA sequence: TGTGCCAGCAGCTTAGTAGGGGGGGGTAGCTATGGCTACACCTTC. This translates into CASSLVGGGSYGYTF.